This T cell receptor beta chain stems from a study of T cell responses to AZD1222 COVID-19 vaccine. Regarding this clone: What it binds is not known.

Clones were sequenced by immunoSEQ multiplex PCR, and TCRdb holds only the in-frame ones, with some missing. Of just over 90,000 clones listed, 75% to 90% were seen once; the top ten hold about 2.4%. Study conclusions and caveats: Possibly, clonal diversity was underestimated; donors were largely white British and included more females. Repertoire sampling occurred only after the peak T cell response.

The origin of this receptor is an adult who received the AZD1222 COVID-19 vaccine. The sequenced sample was peripheral blood, obtained 28 days after the second AZD1222 dose.

This chain's CDR3 is CASRPPATSSGNTIYF. For the CDR3, the DNA is TGTGCCAGTAGACCCCCCGCCACTAGCTCTGGAAACACCATATATTTT. This sequence joins TRBV19 and TRBJ1-3, with D hard to call. From germline, CDR1 is LNHDA and CDR2 SQIVND (reference sequence). The CDR3 covers 16 residues. V was clipped by 6 bases and J by 0 bases, with 15 bases between them.